This note documents a single T cell receptor (beta chain) sequence. Its specific antigen is unknown. No much larger clone exists at a distance of one base, and base qualities are not known. TCRbeta CDR3 regions were amplified from genomic DNA using the immunoSEQ Assay, a bias-controlled multiplex PCR. As for how the authors treated the data: The number of nucleated cells in each sample was estimated by amplification of reference gene primers within the assay. Sequence reads were collapsed and filtered to measure the absolute abundance of every unique TCRbeta CDR3 rearrangement. For each sample, productive Simpson clonality was calculated as the square root of Simpson's diversity index across productive rearrangements. TCRdb stores this immuneACCESS table with in-frame sequences only. Part of the clones is absent; in the studies checked, under half of the shortfall reflects unresolved V genes, and no reason is known for the rest. V and J calls and clone size are as listed in that table; D and trimming were resolved from the DNA. Counted in this sample were about 140,000 clones; 85% to 90% of them appeared once. About 11% of the sample is held by the ten biggest clonotypes.

This entry comes from a study of blood T cell repertoires in COVID-19 (dated by TCRdb to the early 2020s). The study in broad terms: Samples from collaborators originated in the United States, Italy and Spain and spanned both the acute and convalescent phases of COVID-19. Sample metadata almost always included a de-identified subject ID, COVID-19 status, age in years and sex. Subjects who had been exposed to COVID-19, were actively infected with it, or had recovered from it provided the deeply sampled blood TCRbeta repertoires that made up the dataset. Samples came from the ongoing ImmuneRACE study (first 160 participants) plus 1,254 subjects from 6 global collaborators. The prospective study material was composed of cDNA or gDNA derived from T cells, B-cell-depleted T cells, or PBMCs. HLA class I and class II types, where available, came from metadata supplied by the sample provider rather than from assay-based typing. The repertoires were made available in a free public database intended to serve as a resource for research on the immune response to SARS-CoV-2. Points the paper makes about the study in general: Clinical and demographic metadata were provided uncurated, with the amount varying by source and participant.

V lost 3 bases and J lost 5 bases; the stretch between them is 16 bases long. Its CDR3 holds 15 amino acids, cysteine through phenylalanine. Kept here is only the CDR3 DNA, which spans 45 bases and is read in frame from base 1. Looking up the germline V gene yields CDR1 MGHRA and CDR2 YSYEKL. Participants in the prospective study were aged about 18 to 95 years, lived in 20 to 25 United States geographic areas, and enrolled through a virtual design. In the prospective study, cohorts were assigned on the basis of participant-reported clinical history obtained from a screening survey and a study questionnaire. Recovered participants in ImmuneRACE Cohort 3 were defined by two consecutive negative NP/OP PCR tests, clearance by a healthcare professional, or resolution of symptoms. Mobile phlebotomists in the prospective study collected whole blood, serum and a nasopharyngeal or oropharyngeal swab from every participant. Participants in the prospective study had the option to provide additional blood draws and questionnaires over a roughly 2-month period. Prospective study blood samples were shipped either frozen or at room temperature before DNA extraction.

The clonotype was recovered from a man between 60 and 70 years old who had recovered from COVID-19. This chain is built from TRBV4-1 and TRBJ2-5; the D gene is possibly TRBD1, with 5 bases matching. Sequencing was done on a sample of PBMCs or T cells enriched from blood (not recorded which). The CDR3 corresponds to CASSQASRGWETQYF. The DNA sequence reads TGCGCCAGCAGCCAGGCCTCTAGGGGTTGGGAGACCCAGTACTTC.